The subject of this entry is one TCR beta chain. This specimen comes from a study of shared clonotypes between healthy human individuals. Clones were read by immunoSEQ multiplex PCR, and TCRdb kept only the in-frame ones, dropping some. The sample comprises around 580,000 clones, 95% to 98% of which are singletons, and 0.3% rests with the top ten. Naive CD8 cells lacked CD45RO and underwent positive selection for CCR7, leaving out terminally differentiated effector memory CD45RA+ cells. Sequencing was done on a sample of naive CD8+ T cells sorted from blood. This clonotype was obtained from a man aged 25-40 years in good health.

CDR3 coding DNA: TGTGCCAGCAGTTTGACAGGGCAAAGTGAGCAGTTCTTC. This translates into CASSLTGQSEQFF. The chain links TRBV28 to TRBJ2-1; 7 positions agree with TRBD1. Germline lookup yields CDR1 MDHEN and CDR2 SYDVKM. This CDR3 contains 13 residues. The junction had 5 bases not matched to a gene; V was cut back by 3 bases and J by 9 bases.